Detailed here is one T cell receptor (beta chain). In this sample, this clone turned up a few times. Its specific antigen is unknown. No qualities accompany the bases; no much larger clone lies one base away. Taken from cysteine to phenylalanine, the CDR3 has 17 residues. The read is trimmed to its CDR3 DNA, 51 bases read in frame from base 1. The germline V gene (reference sequence) gives CDR1 as LNHNV and CDR2 as YYDKDF. Cut back by 2 bases and 6 bases, the V and J ends lie 19 bases apart. Each collaborating institution followed its own protocols to collect whole blood in K2EDTA tubes. For TCRbeta analysis, collaborator samples were shipped as frozen whole blood, as isolated PBMCs, or as DNA extracted from either sample type. This record comes from a study of blood T cell repertoires in COVID-19 (dated by TCRdb to about 2020). About the study as a whole: Samples from collaborators originated in the United States, Italy and Spain and spanned both the acute and convalescent phases of COVID-19. Deeply sampled blood TCRbeta repertoires from subjects exposed to, actively infected with, or recovered from COVID-19 were included in the dataset. The repertoires were released in a freely available public database meant as a resource for research on the immune response to SARS-CoV-2. Sample metadata almost always included a de-identified subject ID, COVID-19 status, age in years and sex. The material from the prospective study consisted of cDNA or gDNA derived from T cells, B-cell-depleted T cells, or PBMCs. Where available, HLA class I and class II types were taken from metadata supplied by the sample provider and were not determined by assay-based typing. Samples were obtained from the ongoing ImmuneRACE study (first 160 participants) and from 1,000 to 1,500 subjects provided by 6 global collaborators.

The immunoSEQ Assay, a bias-controlled multiplex PCR, was used to amplify TCRbeta CDR3 regions from genomic DNA. From the authors' description of their analysis: Nucleated cell counts per sample were estimated from amplification of reference gene primers within the assay. To quantify the absolute abundance of each unique TCRbeta CDR3 rearrangement, sequence reads were collapsed and filtered. For each sample, productive Simpson clonality was calculated as the square root of Simpson's diversity index across productive rearrangements. TCRdb provides this immuneACCESS table in a form limited to in-frame rearrangements. Some clones are lacking; in checked studies, under half of them reflect an unresolved V gene, and why the rest are absent is not known. The V and J calls and clone size were taken over from that table, and D and trimming were inferred from the DNA. This sample holds 80,000 or so clones; roughly 90% were observed only once. Of the sample, 9.1% falls within the top ten clones.

The full study reports these points: The quantity of clinical and demographic metadata differed by source and by participant and was supplied without curation.

The chain is assembled from TRBV15 and TRBJ2-2; the best D guess is TRBD2, with 5 bases matching. The material sequenced was peripheral blood. The sequence was collected from a human donor in a cohort sampled during active COVID-19. CDR3 region: CATSRTTSPPSAGELFF. The DNA sequence is given as TGTGCCACCAGCAGAACCACTAGTCCCCCGTCGGCCGGGGAGCTGTTTTTT.